This T cell receptor (beta chain) appears in the sequencing data of a study of T cell responses to AZD1222 COVID-19 vaccine. Study-wide findings and caveats: Repertoire sampling was restricted to post-peak T cell response timepoints.

TCRdb's table, derived via immunoSEQ multiplex PCR, lists solely in-frame clones and lacks some. Of 250,000 to 300,000 clones detected, 94% appear once; the ten largest clones hold roughly 0.5%. Pooled in the analysis were second doses at about 4 or about 12 weeks. On this clone: Antigen specificity is unknown.

The V segment lost 3 bases and the J segment 3 bases; nucleotides outside the gene matches: 3. CDR3 length: 14 amino acids. Germline-derived CDR1 and CDR2 are DFQATT and SNEGSKA (reference sequence). The TCR comes from an adult who received the AZD1222 COVID-19 vaccine. The genes are TRBV20-1 and TRBJ2-5, with 11 nucleotides matching TRBD2. The source was peripheral blood, collected 28 days after the second AZD1222 dose. In nucleotides, the CDR3 is TGCAGTGCTAGTAGCGGGAGGGCCGAAGAGACCCAGTACTTC. Translating it yields CSASSGRAEETQYF.